What follows are 22 T cell receptor beta chains derived from one specimen sequenced in a study of shared clonotypes between healthy human individuals. TCRdb keeps only in-frame clones here, not all; method: immunoSEQ multiplex PCR. In the table there are roughly 500,000 clones, 79% of which are singletons. The sequencing input was PBMCs. These receptors originate from a woman in her thirties or forties in good health. Some clones in this sample may be carry-over from other donors' samples.

This clone was found once. The chain joins TRBV5-1 to TRBJ2-7; 7 bases agree with TRBD2. This CDR3 spans 14 amino acids. With 4 bases clipped from V and 5 bases from J, the junction kept 9 bases outside the gene matches. CDR1 is SGHRS, CDR2 YFSETQ, per germline. The CDR3 reads CASSNFGAGDEQYF. In DNA, the CDR3 is TGCGCCAGCAGCAACTTCGGGGCGGGAGACGAGCAGTACTTC.

CDR3 bases: TGTGCCAGCAGTTCTCCGCTGGGACAGGGGGCAACTAATGAAAAACTGTTTTTT. It is translated as CASSSPLGQGATNEKLFF. The chain links TRBV28 to TRBJ1-4; 11 bases match TRBD1. Germline trimming cut 4 bases from V and 0 bases from J; bases unmatched to any gene: 7. This CDR3 has 18 residues. Germline CDR1 reads MDHEN; CDR2 reads SYDVKM.

The chain uses TRBV19 and TRBJ2-2; no clear D. Germline CDR1 reads LNHDA; CDR2 reads SQIVND (reference sequence). The CDR3 runs to 13 residues. With 7 bases removed from V and 6 bases from J, the gap between germline ends came to 12 bases. The chain's CDR3 is CASIPGPPGELFF. CDR3 DNA sequence: TGTGCCAGTATCCCGGGTCCCCCCGGGGAGCTGTTTTTT.

This chain uses TRBV7-9 with TRBJ2-7; 13 nucleotides line up with TRBD2. The CDR3 spans 13 residues. Germline CDR1 is SEHNR and CDR2 is FQNEAQ (reference sequence). Unmatched junction bases numbered 10, after V lost 8 bases and J lost 12 bases. The DNA of the CDR3 is TGTGCCAGCCGGGGACTAGCGGGAACCCGGCTGTACTTC. Protein: CASRGLAGTRLYF.

This clone came up a few times. The rearrangement uses TRBV19 and TRBJ2-7; 9 nucleotides line up with TRBD1. J was trimmed by 5 bases and V by 3 bases; bases with no gene match: 5. The CDR3 runs to 14 residues. CDR1 is LNHDA, CDR2 SQIVND, per germline (reference sequence). CDR3 sequence reads: CASSIRDRAHEQYF. The CDR3 nucleotides are TGTGCCAGTAGTATCCGGGACAGGGCTCACGAGCAGTACTTC. Filled out from reference TRBV19 and TRBJ2-7, the complete variable domain reads DGGITQSPKYLFRKEGQNVTLSCEQNLNHDAMYWYRQDPGQGLRLIYYSQIVNDFQKGDIAEGYSVSREKKESFPLTVTSAQKNPTAFYLCASSIRDRAHEQYFGPGTRLTVT.

This clone has just one count. The chain recombines TRBV9 with TRBJ2-7; 9 bases are a match to TRBD1. The germline V gene encodes CDR1 SGDLS and CDR2 YYNGEE. Trimming removed 0 bases from V and 0 bases from J; junction bases left unmatched: 4. CDR3 length equals 16 residues. The CDR3 sequence is CASSVAGTGTSYEQYF. The CDR3 DNA follows: TGTGCCAGCAGCGTAGCCGGGACAGGGACCTCCTACGAGCAGTACTTC.

The sample holds a few counts of this clone. The chain joins TRBV30 to TRBJ1-5; D possibly corresponds to TRBD1 (5 bases). The germline V and J ends were trimmed by 0 bases and 12 bases, with 18 bases remaining between them. The CDR3 consists of 14 residues. The germline V gene encodes CDR1 GTSNPN and CDR2 SVGIG (reference sequence). CDR3 sequence: CAWSVLGRRGLQHF. The CDR3 DNA sequence: TGTGCCTGGAGTGTATTGGGCCGCCGGGGACTCCAGCATTTT.

This clone was recorded once. The rearrangement links TRBV28 to TRBJ1-2; possible D gene TRBD1, 6 bases. V was shortened by 6 bases and J by 2 bases, with 16 bases between the two germline ends. The CDR3 extends over 15 amino acids. Germline lookup yields CDR1 MDHEN and CDR2 SYDVKM. This chain's CDR3 is CASSLPLGGNYGYTF. In DNA, the CDR3 is TGTGCCAGCAGCCTGCCACTTGGGGGCAACTATGGCTACACCTTC.

This clone has just a few counts. The chain combines TRBV5-1 with TRBJ2-1; 14 bases line up with TRBD2. V lost 2 bases and J lost 8; bases outside the gene matches: 9. Germline values: CDR1 SGHRS, CDR2 YFSETQ. The CDR3 runs 17 residues. Here the CDR3 reads CASSFGGTSGSIDEQFF. The CDR3 bases are TGCGCCAGCAGCTTCGGGGGGACTAGCGGGAGTATCGATGAGCAGTTCTTC.

As concerns this clone: Other DNA sequences from this sample encode an identical CDR3 as well. The V and J genes are TRBV7-9 and TRBJ1-4, with 9 bases fitting TRBD1. The germline V gene encodes CDR1 SEHNR and CDR2 FQNEAQ (reference sequence). The CDR3 runs to 14 residues. Trimming removed 3 bases from V and 7 bases from J; junction bases left unmatched: 3. As DNA, the CDR3 is TGTGCCAGCAGCTTGGGACAGGGTGGTGAAAAACTGTTTTTT. It yields the protein CASSLGQGGEKLFF.

The chain joins TRBV7-3 to TRBJ1-1; no reliable D call. Trimming shortened V by 2 bases and J by 2 bases, and 9 bases separated the two germline ends. CDR3 length: 14 residues. Germline values: CDR1 SGHTA, CDR2 FQGTGA. CDR3 sequence (DNA): TGTGCCAGCAGCTTAGTAGGGCCAAACACTGAAGCTTTCTTT. This encodes CASSLVGPNTEAFF.

This chain connects TRBV6-5 to TRBJ2-7, with a tentative D call TRBD2 (6 bases). CDR3 size: 15 residues. Trimming shortened V by 0 bases and J by 1 base, and 10 bases separated the two germline ends. CDR1 and CDR2 (germline): MNHEY, SVGAGI. As DNA, the CDR3 is TGTGCCAGCAGTTACTCGGGACGGGAGTCCTACGAGCAGTACTTC. It translates to CASSYSGRESYEQYF.

The chain joins TRBV2 to TRBJ2-1; D remains ambiguous. Germline lookup yields CDR1 SNHLY and CDR2 FYNNEI. The V and J ends lost 8 bases and 12 bases respectively, with 20 bases between them. This CDR3 spans 13 amino acids. The CDR3: CASLRLGLPRQFF. CDR3 in DNA: TGTGCCAGCCTCAGGCTAGGGTTGCCACGGCAGTTCTTC. The full variable domain, in which reference TRBV2 and TRBJ2-1 provide the parts outside the CDR3, is EPEVTQTPSHQVTQMGQEVILRCVPISNHLYFYWYRQILGQKVEFLVSFYNNEISEKSEIFDDQFSVERPDGSNFTLKIRSTKLEDSAMYFCASLRLGLPRQFFGPGTRLTVL.

The chain uses TRBV19 and TRBJ2-7; 7 bases fit TRBD2. The V gene end was trimmed by 3 bases and the J gene end by 7 bases; junction bases not matched to a gene: 6. The germline CDR1 and CDR2 sequences are LNHDA and SQIVND (reference sequence). This CDR3 spans 13 amino acids. The CDR3 DNA is TGTGCCAGTAGTATCAGAGCGGGGCAGGAGCAGTACTTC. Residues: CASSIRAGQEQYF.

The V and J genes are TRBV2 and TRBJ2-5, with D uncertain. Germline values: CDR1 SNHLY, CDR2 FYNNEI. With 4 bases removed from V and 2 bases from J, the gap between germline ends came to 8 bases. CDR3 length: 13 residues. CDR3: CASSGLIQETQYF. The DNA for the CDR3 is TGTGCCAGCAGTGGCTTAATTCAAGAGACCCAGTACTTC.

This clone was seen only once. The chain carries TRBV6-1 and TRBJ2-5; perhaps TRBD1 as D (5 bases). This CDR3 has 15 amino acids. V lost 7 bases to trimming and J lost 2 bases, with 17 bases between them. CDR1 and CDR2 from the germline V gene are MNHNS and SASEGT. For the CDR3, the DNA is TGTGCCAGCATTAAGTATCGAGCAGGGCAAGAGACCCAGTACTTC. This gives the protein CASIKYRAGQETQYF.

This clone turned up a few times. The chain is built from TRBV2 and TRBJ1-4; no firm D call. Germline loops: CDR1 SNHLY, CDR2 FYNNEI. V lost 6 bases to trimming and J lost 16 bases, with 18 bases between them. This CDR3 has 12 residues. The DNA of the CDR3 is TGTGCCAGCAGCGCCCCGGGCCACCCTGGGTTTTTT. Translation gives CASSAPGHPGFF.

The chain is built from TRBV9 and TRBJ1-1, with a tentative D call TRBD1 (5 bases). V shed 1 base and J shed 1 base, with 11 bases lying between them. The germline V gene has CDR1 SGDLS and CDR2 YYNGEE. CDR3 length: 15 residues. The CDR3 loop is CASSVYGGRNTEAFF. CDR3 DNA sequence: TGTGCCAGCAGCGTATACGGGGGAAGGAACACTGAAGCTTTCTTT.

The chain combines TRBV5-1 with TRBJ2-1; TRBD2 aligns across 10 bases. Germline CDR1 is SGHRS and CDR2 is YFSETQ. The CDR3 covers 15 residues. The V segment lost 4 bases and the J segment 5 bases; nucleotides outside the gene matches: 6. CDR3 sequence reads: CASSTRTSGHNEQFF. The CDR3 nucleotides are TGCGCCAGCAGCACCAGGACTAGCGGCCACAATGAGCAGTTCTTC.

The rearrangement joins TRBV27 to TRBJ2-2; 9 bases align to TRBD1. Germline V gene sequence: CDR1 MNHEY, CDR2 SMNVEV (reference sequence). The CDR3 is made up of 14 amino acids. With 8 bases clipped from V and 3 bases from J, the junction kept 4 bases outside the gene matches. The CDR3 DNA reads as TGTGCCAGCCAAACAGGGGGCTACACCGGGGAGCTGTTTTTT. It specifies CASQTGGYTGELFF.

CDR3 bases: TGTGCCAGCAGTTCCAGGGGGCGGGATCAGCCCCAGCATTTT. Translation: CASSSRGRDQPQHF. This sequence joins TRBV28 and TRBJ1-5; 8 nucleotides align to TRBD1. Trimming cost V 4 bases and J 5 bases; bases outside gene matches: 4. The CDR3 sequence is 14 residues long. Germline V gene data show CDR1 as MDHEN and CDR2 as SYDVKM.

The chain combines TRBV18 with TRBJ2-3; D perhaps matches TRBD2 (5 bases). The CDR3 runs to 16 residues. With 3 bases removed from V and 4 bases from J, the gap between germline ends came to 17 bases. Germline-derived CDR1 and CDR2 are KGHSH and LQKENI. CDR3 sequence reads: CASSPLLLAGADTQYF. The DNA for the CDR3 is TGTGCCAGCTCACCCCTCCTTTTGGCCGGGGCAGATACGCAGTATTTT.